This T cell receptor beta chain is drawn from a study of blood T cell repertoires in COVID-19. Study context: Samples taken during acute and convalescent COVID-19 were collected in the United States, Italy and Spain.

Assay: immunoSEQ multiplex PCR; the TCRdb copy retains only in-frame clones and omits some. The table includes around 460,000 clones, 70% to 90% detected once. The germline gives CDR1 SGHKS, CDR2 YYEKEE (reference sequence). This CDR3 has 12 amino acids. V lost 7 bases and J 9 bases, leaving 14 bases between the germline ends. This chain connects TRBV5-5 to TRBJ2-1; D gene ambiguous. This sequence originates from a man aged 18 to 29 with COVID-19, enrolled during active disease. Source material: peripheral blood. The CDR3 reads CASAGLVAEQFF. Written as DNA, the CDR3 is TGTGCCAGCGCAGGTTTAGTGGCTGAGCAGTTCTTC.